The 31 T cell receptor beta chains reported below all come from one sample, sequenced in a study of spatial heterogeneity in lung cancer (dated by TCRdb to the late 2010s). What this sample's time point label stands for: sample taken at primary tumor resection. Libraries were prepared through 5' RACE. Instrument on record: NextSeq 500. TCRdb handled the public reads itself, with Q25 trimming in fastp and clone calling in MiXCR, and kept productive beta chains. Rows are unified per CDR3 protein, each entry keeping the most common DNA and genes. The sample profile shows 60,000 to 90,000 distinct CDR3 sequences; around 7.3% of them were found once. 6.8% of the sample goes to the ten largest clones. Sequences were derived from PBMCs, sampled at surgery. All receptors derive from a male donor with early-stage non-small cell lung cancer.

The chain carries TRBV3-1 and TRBJ2-7; 8 positions agree with TRBD2. Germline CDR1 LGHDT, CDR2 YNNKEL (reference sequence). CDR3 length equals 15 residues. With V trimmed by 0 bases and J by 7 bases, 8 bases remained unmatched. The CDR3 here is CASSQEGSGSHEQYF. The CDR3 nucleotides are TGTGCCAGCAGCCAAGAAGGGAGCGGGAGCCATGAGCAGTACTTC.

In its sample, this clonotype is medium-sized. The rearrangement links TRBV3-1 to TRBJ1-6; D may be TRBD1 (6 bases). This CDR3 is 18 amino acids long. Trimming took 0 bases from V and 0 from J, leaving 12 bases between them. Per germline, CDR1 LGHDT and CDR2 YNNKEL (reference sequence). Written as DNA, the CDR3 is TGTGCCAGCAGCCAAGATCGCAGGGACATCTCCTATAATTCACCCCTCCACTTT. It encodes CASSQDRRDISYNSPLHF.

The V gene is TRBV12-3 or TRBV12-4, the J gene TRBJ1-5; D remains ambiguous. This CDR3 comprises 15 residues. With 5 bases removed from V and 1 base from J, the gap between germline ends came to 12 bases. CDR3 in amino acids: CASSHETLSNQPQHF. In DNA form, the CDR3 reads TGTGCCAGCAGTCACGAGACACTAAGCAATCAGCCCCAGCATTTT.

In this sample, this clonotype turned up many times. This rearrangement joins TRBV7-2 to TRBJ2-5; TRBD1 might be the D (5 bases). The V and J ends lost 7 bases and 5 bases respectively, with 17 bases between them. This CDR3 spans 14 amino acids. The germline V gene has CDR1 SGHTA and CDR2 FQGNSA. CDR3 nucleotides: TGTGCCAGCATTTTCGACAGTGCCAGGGAGACCCAGTACTTC. Translation: CASIFDSARETQYF.

The chain employs TRBV6-5 and TRBJ2-7; 7 bases are a match to TRBD1. CDR1 is MNHEY and CDR2 is SVGAGI in the germline V gene. J was trimmed by 3 bases and V by 7 bases; bases with no gene match: 6. The CDR3 consists of 13 residues. The CDR3 loop reads CASTEGQNYEQYF. The CDR3 DNA is TGTGCCAGCACCGAGGGACAGAACTACGAGCAGTACTTC.

Only a few counts were recorded for this clonotype. The V and J genes are TRBV15 and TRBJ2-3; D might be TRBD1 or TRBD2, each matching 5 bases. This CDR3 is built from 14 residues. Trimming took 0 bases from V and 3 from J, leaving 7 bases between them. Germline CDR1 LNHNV, CDR2 YYDKDF (reference sequence). The CDR3: CATSRDGGTDTQYF. The CDR3 region has the DNA TGTGCCACCAGCAGAGATGGGGGTACAGATACGCAGTATTTT.

This rearrangement joins TRBV10-3 to TRBJ2-7; D gene unclear. The V gene lost 2 bases and the J gene lost 7 bases, with 9 bases spanning the gap. The CDR3 extends over 12 amino acids. The germline V gene has CDR1 ENHRY and CDR2 SYGVKD. This CDR3 reads CAISESLTEQYF. The CDR3 DNA reads as TGTGCCATCAGTGAGAGCCTCACGGAGCAGTACTTC.

In its sample, this clonotype was seen a few times. The chain carries TRBV27 and TRBJ1-1, with TRBD1 as a possible D gene (6 bases). The germline gives CDR1 MNHEY, CDR2 SMNVEV (reference sequence). CDR3 length: 15 residues. Trimming pared 5 bases from V and 4 bases from J, leaving 17 bases between. Here the CDR3 reads CASSPNGRGGTEAFF. The CDR3 DNA reads TGTGCCAGCAGTCCTAATGGGAGGGGGGGCACTGAAGCTTTCTTT.

To note about this clonotype: An end of the junction differs from the germline gene, which may be a read error. The chain recombines TRBV12-3 or TRBV12-4 with TRBJ1-4; D might be TRBD1 (5 bases). This CDR3 is built from 12 residues. The CDR3 sequence: CASSTNTGTGRF. CDR3 sequence (DNA): TGTGCCAGCAGTACTAACACGGGGACGGGGCGTTTT.

The chain employs TRBV27 and TRBJ2-7, with 7 bases matching TRBD1. V was pared by 6 bases and J by 3 bases, with 5 bases of the junction left unmatched. The CDR3 is 13 residues long. Germline values: CDR1 MNHEY, CDR2 SMNVEV (reference sequence). For the CDR3, the DNA is TGTGCCAGCAGAACAGGGGACAACTACGAGCAGTACTTC. It translates to CASRTGDNYEQYF.

In its sample, this clonotype was seen many times. The J gene is TRBJ1-1, the V gene TRBV15, with D perhaps TRBD1 (5 bases). Germline V gene lookup returns CDR1 LNHNV and CDR2 YYDKDF (reference sequence). The CDR3 contains 13 residues. V dropped 9 bases and J dropped 5 bases, with 16 bases sitting between them. CDR3 sequence reads: CATSHRGGTEAFF. In nucleotides, the CDR3 is TGTGCCACTTCACACCGGGGGGGAACTGAAGCTTTCTTT.

The V gene is TRBV12-3 or TRBV12-4, the J gene TRBJ2-1, with a possible D match to TRBD2 (6 bases). The length of the CDR3 is 17 residues. Trimming removed 0 bases from V and 4 bases from J, with 16 bases in between. DNA of the CDR3: TGTGCCAGCAGTTTAGCGCCCCCTAGCGAAAATTACAATGAGCAGTTCTTC. Protein product: CASSLAPPSENYNEQFF.

The table lists this clonotype with many counts. J is TRBJ1-3 and V is TRBV7-2, with a weak D call TRBD1 (6 bases). CDR3 length equals 14 residues. Germline lookup yields CDR1 SGHTA and CDR2 FQGNSA. V was shortened by 3 bases and J by 1 base, with 7 bases between the two germline ends. CDR3 nucleotide sequence: TGTGCCAGCAGCTTGACAGGATCTGGAAACACCATATATTTT. Residues: CASSLTGSGNTIYF.

This clonotype has ten or more counts. The chain uses TRBV6-5 and TRBJ2-1; possibly TRBD2 for D (5 bases). Trimming took off 2 bases at V and 0 bases at J, with 11 bases between the two ends. This CDR3 is built from 16 residues. Germline CDR1 reads MNHEY; CDR2 reads SVGAGI. DNA of the CDR3: TGTGCCAGCAGTTACGAGGGCGGTCGCTCCTACAATGAGCAGTTCTTC. It is translated as CASSYEGGRSYNEQFF.

In this sample, this clonotype turned up many times. As DNA, the CDR3 is TGTGCCACCAGTGACCTCAGCTCCTACGAGCAGTACTTC. It specifies CATSDLSSYEQYF. This chain links TRBV24-1 with TRBJ2-7; D not certain. CDR3 size: 13 residues. V was shortened by 4 bases and J by 0 bases, with 6 bases between the two germline ends. The germline V gene encodes CDR1 KGHDR and CDR2 SFDVKD.

The J gene is TRBJ2-7, the V gene TRBV13, with a tentative D call TRBD1 (6 bases). The CDR3 loop spans 12 amino acids. V gave up 4 bases and J gave up 5 bases, with 9 bases separating them. Germline V CDR1 and CDR2: PRHDT, FYEKMQ (reference sequence). The chain's CDR3 is CASSSTGHEQYF. The DNA for the CDR3 is TGTGCCAGCAGCTCAACAGGGCACGAGCAGTACTTC.

This clonotype was counted ten times or more. The chain carries TRBV7-3 and TRBJ2-3; 8 bases align to TRBD2. The CDR3 is 16 residues long. CDR1 and CDR2 (germline): SGHTA, FQGTGA. Germline trimming cut 8 bases from V and 1 base from J; bases unmatched to any gene: 11. The chain's CDR3 is CASAEGKLAGTDTQYF. CDR3 bases: TGTGCCAGCGCGGAGGGGAAACTAGCGGGCACAGATACGCAGTATTTT.

This clonotype was recorded many times. The chain couples TRBV6-2 or TRBV6-3 to TRBJ1-2; D is unresolved. Germline V CDR1 and CDR2: MNHEY, SVGEGT. The germline V and J ends were trimmed by 4 bases and 6 bases, with 15 bases remaining between them. The CDR3 has 14 residues. The CDR3 region is CASSLRLTTNGYTF. CDR3 nucleotide sequence: TGTGCCAGCAGTTTGCGGTTGACTACAAATGGCTACACCTTC.

This clonotype appeared many times. V usage is TRBV20-1 and J usage is TRBJ2-7; 10 bases fit TRBD2. V shed 0 bases, J shed 0 bases, and the junction held 8 bases outside the gene matches. CDR1 and CDR2 from the germline V gene are DFQATT and SNEGSKA (reference sequence). This CDR3 has 17 amino acids. CDR3 sequence: CSARDRSSGGNSYEQYF. Written as DNA, the CDR3 is TGCAGTGCTAGAGATCGGAGTAGCGGGGGGAACTCCTACGAGCAGTACTTC.

This clonotype was detected many times. V is TRBV27 and J is TRBJ2-5; 15 nucleotides match TRBD2. Germline V gene sequence: CDR1 MNHEY, CDR2 SMNVEV (reference sequence). Losses at the gene ends were 8 bases for V and 6 bases for J; bases not matched to a gene: 4. This CDR3 has 14 amino acids. DNA for the CDR3: TGTGCCAGCTCGGGACTAGCGGGAGGCAAGACCCAGTACTTC. Its translation: CASSGLAGGKTQYF.

The CDR3: CASSDPTGPGQFF. CDR3 bases: TGCGCCAGCAGTGATCCGACAGGCCCGGGGCAGTTCTTC. The rearrangement links TRBV10-1 to TRBJ2-1, with a weak D call TRBD1 (6 bases). Trimming stripped 3 bases from V and 12 bases from J, with 15 bases between. The germline gives CDR1 WNHNN, CDR2 SYGVQD (reference sequence). The CDR3 is made up of 13 amino acids.

This clonotype showed up just a few times. The chain combines TRBV5-4 with TRBJ2-7; 7 bases align to TRBD2. Germline CDR1 and CDR2: SGHNT and YYREEE (reference sequence). V lost 0 bases to trimming and J lost 3 bases; unmatched junction nucleotides: 6. The CDR3 is made up of 15 amino acids. This CDR3 is CASSLDVASGYEQYF. DNA for the CDR3: TGTGCCAGCAGCTTGGATGTGGCTAGCGGCTACGAGCAGTACTTC.

The table lists this clonotype with a few counts. Sequence at one end of the junction differs from germline and may be a read error. The genes are TRBV25-1 and TRBJ2-7, with D possibly being TRBD2 (6 bases). Looked up from germline, CDR1 is MGHDK and CDR2 is SYGVNS. The CDR3 runs 15 residues. The CDR3 spells CASSEMSRDSNEQYF. In nucleotides, the CDR3 is TGTGCCAGCAGTGAGATGTCGAGGGACTCCAACGAGCAGTACTTC.

This clonotype was seen at least ten times. The rearrangement uses TRBV4-3 and TRBJ2-7; 15 bases are a match to TRBD2. The CDR3 consists of 16 residues. The V gene end was trimmed by 2 bases and the J gene end by 5 bases; junction bases not matched to a gene: 4. Germline CDR1 reads LGHNA; CDR2 reads YSLEER. CDR3 DNA sequence: TGCGCCAGCAGCCAACCGGGACTAGCGGGAGGCGACGAGCAGTACTTC. Its translation is CASSQPGLAGGDEQYF.

This clonotype was recorded at least ten times. The rearrangement links TRBV7-7 to TRBJ2-1; 8 bases fit TRBD1. Trimming removed 5 bases from V and 6 bases from J; junction bases left unmatched: 3. The V gene's germline CDR1 is SSHAT and CDR2 FNYEAQ (reference sequence). The CDR3 loop spans 13 amino acids. The CDR3 region is CASSIGTGNEQFF. The CDR3 region has the DNA TGTGCCAGCAGCATCGGGACAGGCAATGAGCAGTTCTTC.

This clonotype was observed many times. The J gene is TRBJ2-1, the V gene TRBV7-9, with D perhaps TRBD2 (6 bases). The germline V and J ends were trimmed by 4 bases and 3 bases, with 13 bases remaining between them. This CDR3 spans 15 amino acids. Germline-derived CDR1 and CDR2 are SEHNR and FQNEAQ (reference sequence). The CDR3 loop is CASSSYGRDYNEQFF. The CDR3 DNA follows: TGTGCCAGCAGCTCCTACGGGAGAGACTACAATGAGCAGTTCTTC.

The gene calls are TRBV7-2 and TRBJ1-2; tentative D call: TRBD1 (6 bases). Germline V lookup: CDR1 SGHTA, CDR2 FQGNSA. With 10 bases removed from V and 4 bases from J, the gap between germline ends came to 19 bases. The CDR3 totals 14 residues. The DNA of the CDR3 is TGTGCCAACCCTACCCGGGGGGGCACCTATGGCTACACCTTC. The encoded protein is CANPTRGGTYGYTF.

The chain has TRBV5-1 and TRBJ2-1, with 11 positions matching TRBD2. The germline V gene has CDR1 SGHRS and CDR2 YFSETQ. This CDR3 spans 17 amino acids. Losses at the gene ends were 4 bases for V and 3 bases for J; bases not matched to a gene: 9. In nucleotides, the CDR3 is TGCGCCAGCAGCCTTCTATCCGGGACTAGCGGCTACAATGAGCAGTTCTTC. Protein sequence: CASSLLSGTSGYNEQFF.

This clonotype was detected a few times. This sequence joins TRBV12-3 or TRBV12-4 and TRBJ2-3; 8 bases fit TRBD1. The CDR3 contains 13 residues. J was trimmed by 6 bases and V by 6 bases; bases with no gene match: 5. As DNA, the CDR3 is TGTGCCAGCAGCTACAGGGGGTTGGATACGCAGTATTTT. This codes for CASSYRGLDTQYF.

This clonotype was recorded at least ten times. The chain carries TRBV11-2 and TRBJ2-7; possible D gene TRBD2, 6 bases. The germline V and J ends were trimmed by 4 bases and 3 bases, with 10 bases remaining between them. The CDR3 runs 13 residues. The germline gives CDR1 SGHAT, CDR2 FQNNGV. Written as DNA, the CDR3 is TGTGCCAGCAGCTGGTCGGGAGACTACGAGCAGTACTTC. Translation: CASSWSGDYEQYF.

This clonotype appeared a few times. This chain uses TRBV18 with TRBJ2-1; 8 bases are a match to TRBD1. The trim removed 8 bases at V and 6 bases at J, leaving 12 bases unmatched. CDR1 is KGHSH, CDR2 LQKENI, per germline. This CDR3 has 15 amino acids. CDR3 in DNA: TGTGCCAGCCTCCTAGGACAGGGAGGAAGCAATGAGCAGTTCTTC. Translation gives CASLLGQGGSNEQFF.